This T cell receptor (beta chain) originates from a study of regulatory T cells in long-lasting Graves disease. On the study more broadly: Antithyroid drugs had been taken by newly diagnosed Graves' patients for under 3 months.

Arm-PCR with iRepertoire HTBI primers amplified the CDR3 regions for these TCR beta libraries. TCRdb itself ran the multiplex PCR reads through MiXCR, one entry per CDR3 protein. This table holds some 450,000 distinct CDR3 sequences, about 16% found once. Germline assignment: CDR1 SGHAT and CDR2 FQNNGV. The CDR3 sequence is 14 residues long. Unmatched junction bases numbered 5, after V lost 3 bases and J lost 6 bases. The time point denotes: newly diagnosed GD, antithyroid drugs for less than 3 months. There was RNA extracted from PBMCs, and the TCR library was made from it. The sample was also reused in another study, on T cells in Graves' hyperthyroidism and ophthalmopathy.

This specimen consisted of peripheral blood mononuclear cells (PBMCs), obtained at new diagnosis, from a patient treated with antithyroid drugs. The V gene is TRBV11-2, the J gene TRBJ2-3, with 8 positions matching TRBD2. The TCR originated in a woman in her twenties or thirties with Graves disease. The CDR3 here is CASSFGGVADTQYF. DNA for the CDR3: TGTGCCAGCAGCTTCGGGGGGGTGGCGGATACGCAGTATTTT.